Listed below are T cell receptor beta chains from one sample, sequenced in a study of human T cells and chemical hapten exposure. TCRdb called the RACE reads again in MiXCR, with one record for every CDR3 protein. The sample shows about 290,000 distinct CDR3 sequences, just under 8% of them seen only once. Specimen: whole blood, collected in connection with sensitization to the hapten diphenylcyclopropenone (DPC). The receptors here all came from a man between 18 and 29 years old with alopecia areata. Some clones in this sample may be carry-over from other donors' samples. Both conserved end residues are part of each CDR3. The D gene is left open where the match is weak. Some rows mark clone size as missing; the rest say once, few, many or name a class of expanded clone.

TRBV24-1	few	16	.	TRBJ2-1	CATSDETRTTVNEQFF	TGTGCCACCAGTGATGAGACTAGGACCACTGTGAATGAGCAGTTCTTC
TRBV10-2	many	13	.	TRBJ1-5	CASSLTFNQPQHF	TGCGCCAGCAGCTTAACCTTTAATCAGCCCCAGCATTTT
TRBV4-3	few	13	.	TRBJ1-2	CASSQDGRVGYTF	TGCGCCAGCAGCCAAGATGGCCGGGTCGGCTACACCTTC
TRBV6-4	.	14	TRBD1	TRBJ1-1	CASKTGGEGTEAFF	TGTGCCAGCAAAACAGGGGGCGAAGGCACTGAAGCTTTCTTT
TRBV11-2	few	17	TRBD2	TRBJ2-3	CASSFRSAGGHTDTQYF	TGTGCCAGCAGCTTTAGATCAGCGGGGGGGCACACAGATACGCAGTATTTT
TRBV9	.	14	.	TRBJ1-6	CASARGSYNSPLHF	TGTGCCAGCGCAAGAGGCTCCTATAATTCACCCCTCCACTTT
TRBV29-1	many	15	.	TRBJ2-2	CSATRRQGNTGELFF	TGCAGCGCCACCCGTCGGCAGGGGAACACCGGGGAGCTGTTTTTT
TRBV6-2/TRBV6-3	many	14	TRBD1	TRBJ1-1	CASSLDRRGTEAFF	TGTGCCAGCAGCCTGGACAGGAGAGGAACTGAAGCTTTCTTT
TRBV28	.	15	.	TRBJ1-5	CASSLIADNNQPQHF	TGTGCCAGCAGTTTGATAGCGGACAACAATCAGCCCCAGCATTTT
TRBV7-8	.	13	.	TRBJ1-6	CASRGRSNSPLHF	TGTGCCAGCAGAGGACGGTCGAATTCACCCCTCCACTTT
TRBV7-8	.	17	.	TRBJ1-5	CASSLETRSNSNQPQHF	TGTGCCAGCAGCTTAGAAACCCGGTCCAATAGCAATCAGCCCCAGCATTTT
TRBV10-1	.	12	.	TRBJ2-2	CASSDPSRELFF	TGCGCCAGCAGTGACCCTAGCCGGGAGCTGTTTTTT
TRBV7-3	.	14	.	TRBJ2-3	CASSSHGGSDTQYF	TGTGCCAGCAGCTCCCACGGGGGTTCAGATACGCAGTATTTT
TRBV7-7	.	13	.	TRBJ2-2	CALADLNTGELFF	TGTGCCCTGGCGGACTTGAACACCGGGGAGCTGTTTTTT
TRBV7-2	few	14	.	TRBJ1-6	CASSFTHYNSPLHF	TGTGCCAGCAGCTTCACACATTATAATTCACCCCTCCACTTT
TRBV9	many	18	TRBD1	TRBJ1-1	CASSRGQGILVGNTEAFF	TGTGCCAGCAGTCGGGGACAGGGGATCCTAGTTGGGAACACTGAAGCTTTCTTT
TRBV4-3	many	17	.	TRBJ2-3	CASSPNPTGSFTDTQYF	TGCGCCAGCAGCCCTAACCCCACAGGGAGCTTCACAGATACGCAGTATTTT
TRBV27	.	13	.	TRBJ2-2	CASRHRDTGELFF	TGTGCCAGCAGACACAGGGATACCGGGGAGCTGTTTTTT
TRBV20-1	.	15	TRBD1	TRBJ2-3	CSARAGTGQEDTQYF	TGCAGTGCTAGAGCCGGGACAGGGCAGGAAGATACGCAGTATTTT
TRBV9	few	15	.	TRBJ1-2	CASSVTALSGYGYTF	TGTGCCAGCAGCGTGACAGCTCTCTCGGGCTATGGCTACACCTTC
TRBV11-2	many	14	.	TRBJ2-3	CASSSLFRGDTQYF	TGTGCCAGCAGCTCGCTCTTCAGGGGAGATACGCAGTATTTT
TRBV18	.	12	.	TRBJ2-3	CASSPPEDTQYF	TGTGCCAGCTCACCACCTGAAGATACGCAGTATTTT
TRBV7-2	few	12	.	TRBJ1-2	CASSSNNYGYTF	TGTGCCAGCAGCTCGAATAACTATGGCTACACCTTC
TRBV9	.	14	.	TRBJ1-2	CASSVGQGAYGYTF	TGTGCCAGCAGCGTAGGGCAGGGCGCCTATGGCTACACCTTC
TRBV6-2/TRBV6-3	.	14	.	TRBJ2-1	CASSDRRGPNEQFF	TGTGCCAGCAGTGACCGGAGGGGGCCCAATGAGCAGTTCTTC
TRBV27	few	15	.	TRBJ2-1	CATQGGLGFDNEQFF	TGTGCCACCCAGGGGGGGCTGGGCTTCGACAATGAGCAGTTCTTC
TRBV27	few	14	.	TRBJ1-2	CASSLYREGNGYTF	TGTGCCAGCAGTTTATACCGGGAGGGGAATGGCTACACCTTC
TRBV18	.	13	.	TRBJ2-1	CASSGGVGNEQFF	TGTGCCAGCTCAGGGGGAGTTGGGAATGAGCAGTTCTTC
TRBV10-3	.	14	.	TRBJ1-6	CAISERQSNSPLHF	TGTGCCATCAGCGAAAGACAGAGTAATTCACCCCTCCACTTT
TRBV9	many	15	TRBD2	TRBJ2-1	CASSETPGLAYEQFF	TGTGCCAGCAGCGAGACCCCCGGACTAGCTTATGAGCAGTTCTTC
TRBV10-3	.	17	TRBD1	TRBJ1-6	CAISESGQGLQNSPLHF	TGTGCCATCAGTGAGTCGGGACAGGGCCTTCAAAATTCACCCCTCCACTTT
TRBV4-3	few	15	TRBD1	TRBJ1-4	CASSQETGGGEKLFF	TGCGCCAGCAGCCAGGAGACAGGGGGTGGTGAAAAACTGTTTTTT
TRBV15	.	15	TRBD1	TRBJ2-5	CATSRKGTGQETQYF	TGTGCCACCAGCAGAAAAGGGACAGGTCAAGAGACCCAGTACTTC
TRBV28	.	16	.	TRBJ2-5	CASSFSRSPGRQTQYF	TGTGCCAGCAGTTTTTCCCGATCGCCTGGACGGCAGACCCAGTACTTC
TRBV6-5	.	15	TRBD1	TRBJ2-7	CASSFRDRAAYEQYF	TGTGCCAGCAGTTTTCGGGACAGGGCCGCCTACGAGCAGTACTTC
TRBV4-3	many	14	.	TRBJ2-1	CASSRDPGEDEQFF	TGCGCCAGCAGCCGGGATCCAGGGGAGGATGAGCAGTTCTTC
TRBV12-3/TRBV12-4	few	18	.	TRBJ2-6	CASSPRQLPRSGANVLTF	TGTGCCAGCAGTCCCCGCCAGCTACCGAGGTCTGGGGCCAACGTCCTGACTTTC
TRBV6-5	many	16	.	TRBJ2-3	CASSYSGKGRTDTQYF	TGTGCCAGCAGTTATTCAGGGAAAGGCCGCACAGATACGCAGTATTTT
TRBV29-1	few	13	.	TRBJ2-7	CSVDDEMGYEQYF	TGCAGCGTCGATGACGAGATGGGTTACGAGCAGTACTTC
TRBV4-3	.	15	.	TRBJ2-1	CASSQGQARRNEQFF	TGCGCCAGCAGCCAAGGACAGGCCCGTAGGAATGAGCAGTTCTTC
TRBV7-9	.	15	TRBD2	TRBJ2-3	CASSWAGVNTDTQYF	TGTGCCAGCAGCTGGGCGGGGGTTAACACAGATACGCAGTATTTT
TRBV5-1	.	14	.	TRBJ2-4	CASSLDVGKNIQYF	TGCGCCAGCAGCTTGGATGTAGGCAAAAACATTCAGTACTTC
TRBV9	few	16	.	TRBJ2-3	CASSVDPGSSTDTQYF	TGTGCCAGCAGCGTAGATCCGGGGTCGAGCACAGATACGCAGTATTTT
TRBV6-5	many	13	.	TRBJ2-1	CASSYDSGNEQFF	TGTGCCAGCAGTTACGACAGCGGGAATGAGCAGTTCTTC
TRBV7-2	few	16	.	TRBJ2-3	CASSTQGNPSTDTQYF	TGTGCCAGCAGCACTCAGGGGAACCCGAGCACAGATACGCAGTATTTT
TRBV6-5	few	15	TRBD2	TRBJ2-3	CASRLAGGRGGTQYF	TGTGCCAGCAGACTAGCGGGGGGAAGAGGGGGTACGCAGTATTTT